This T cell receptor (beta chain) was sequenced during a study of blood T cell repertoires in COVID-19. Study summary: Both acute and convalescent COVID-19 samples were obtained from the United States, Italy and Spain.

Original analysis: Cell counts per sample came from amplifying reference gene primers. Sequenced by immunoSEQ multiplex PCR; TCRdb stores in-frame clones only, minus some. V, J and clone size were drawn from that table, and D and trimming were deduced from the DNA. Here the sample spans about 240,000 clones, 86% being singletons. This sequence was found in a man between 60 and 75 years old with acute or convalescent COVID-19. What was sequenced was peripheral blood.

In nucleotides, the CDR3 is TGTGCCAGCAGTGAATTTCCAGAGCGAGGAGATACGCAGTATTTT. Residues: CASSEFPERGDTQYF. V and J are TRBV25-1 and TRBJ2-3; D not resolved. Germline values: CDR1 MGHDK, CDR2 SYGVNS. V lost 1 base, J lost 5 bases, and 13 bases lay in between. CDR3 length: 15 residues.